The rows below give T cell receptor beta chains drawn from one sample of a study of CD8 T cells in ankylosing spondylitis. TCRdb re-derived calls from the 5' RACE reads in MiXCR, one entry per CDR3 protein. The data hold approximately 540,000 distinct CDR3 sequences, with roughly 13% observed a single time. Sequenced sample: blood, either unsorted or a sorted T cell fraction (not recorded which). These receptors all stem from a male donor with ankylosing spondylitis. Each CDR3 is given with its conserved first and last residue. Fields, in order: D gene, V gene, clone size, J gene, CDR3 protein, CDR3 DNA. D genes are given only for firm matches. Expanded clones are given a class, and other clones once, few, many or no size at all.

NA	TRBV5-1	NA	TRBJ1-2	CATSMDGSGSYGYTF	TGCGCCACCAGCATGGACGGCAGTGGCTCCTATGGCTACACCTTC
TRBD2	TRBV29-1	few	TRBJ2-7	CSVTSSGTPYEQYF	TGCAGCGTTACCTCTAGCGGGACCCCCTACGAGCAGTACTTC
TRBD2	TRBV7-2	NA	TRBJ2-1	CASSLRSGRGGSYNEQFF	TGTGCCAGCAGCTTACGCAGCGGGAGAGGGGGGTCCTACAATGAGCAGTTCTTC
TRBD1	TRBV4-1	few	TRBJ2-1	CASSQGGQGWNEQFF	TGCGCCAGCAGCCAAGGGGGACAGGGTTGGAATGAGCAGTTCTTC
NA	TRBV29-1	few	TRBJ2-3	CSVEEKGLSTDTQYF	TGCAGCGTTGAGGAGAAGGGTTTAAGCACAGATACGCAGTATTTT
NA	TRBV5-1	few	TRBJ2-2	CASSKHRDNTGELFF	TGCGCCAGCAGCAAACATAGGGACAACACCGGGGAGCTGTTTTTT
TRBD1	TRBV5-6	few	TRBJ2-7	CASSLTGDRAYEQYF	TGTGCCAGCAGCTTAACCGGGGACAGGGCCTACGAGCAGTACTTC
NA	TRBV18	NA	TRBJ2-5	CASSPPKGTQYF	TGTGCCAGCTCACCACCGAAGGGGACGCAGTACTTC
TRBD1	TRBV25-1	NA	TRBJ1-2	CASSEGGQGAPGYTF	TGTGCCAGCAGTGAAGGCGGACAGGGGGCGCCTGGCTACACCTTC
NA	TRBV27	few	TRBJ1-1	CASSLSGPGTPEAFF	TGTGCCAGCAGTTTATCCGGGCCGGGAACCCCTGAAGCTTTCTTT
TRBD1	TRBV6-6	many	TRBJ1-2	CASIGTGIYGYTF	TGTGCCAGCATTGGGACAGGGATCTATGGCTACACCTTC
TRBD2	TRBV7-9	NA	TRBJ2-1	CASGFLAGGPYNEQFF	TGTGCCAGCGGCTTTCTAGCGGGAGGGCCTTACAATGAGCAGTTCTTC
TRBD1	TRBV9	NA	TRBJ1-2	CASSVEGQGAGGYTF	TGTGCCAGCAGCGTAGAGGGACAGGGGGCTGGTGGCTACACCTTC
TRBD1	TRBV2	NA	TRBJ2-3	CASMDRGHVDTQYF	TGTGCCAGCATGGACAGGGGGCATGTAGATACGCAGTATTTT
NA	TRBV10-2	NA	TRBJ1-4	CTSTPAITNEKLFF	TGCACCAGCACCCCTGCAATCACTAATGAAAAACTGTTTTTT
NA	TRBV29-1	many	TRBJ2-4	CSVEWNSKQYF	TGCAGCGTTGAATGGAACAGCAAGCAGTACTTC
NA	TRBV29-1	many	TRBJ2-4	CSVEFWGEVKNIQYF	TGCAGCGTTGAATTTTGGGGCGAGGTCAAGAACATTCAGTACTTC
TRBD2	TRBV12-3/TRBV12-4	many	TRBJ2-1	CASSLGGVAGVEEQFF	TGTGCCAGCAGTTTAGGGGGGGTAGCGGGAGTTGAGGAGCAGTTCTTC
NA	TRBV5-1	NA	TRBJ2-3	CASSLDLGGSTDTQYF	TGCGCCAGCAGCTTGGATTTAGGCGGAAGCACAGATACGCAGTATTTT
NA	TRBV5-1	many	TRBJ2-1	CASLKGGASSYNEQFF	TGCGCCAGCTTAAAGGGGGGCGCCAGCTCCTACAATGAGCAGTTCTTC
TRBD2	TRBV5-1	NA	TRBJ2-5	CASKIRPGGTQYF	TGCGCCAGCAAGATAAGGCCGGGGGGGACCCAGTACTTC
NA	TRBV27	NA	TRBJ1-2	CASSFTRGGANYGYTF	TGTGCCAGCAGTTTTACCCGGGGAGGTGCTAACTATGGCTACACCTTC
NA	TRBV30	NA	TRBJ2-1	CAWGLASDYNEQFF	TGTGCCTGGGGGTTAGCTAGCGACTACAATGAGCAGTTCTTC
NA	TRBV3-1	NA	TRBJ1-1	CASSQVDGKLEAFF	TGTGCCAGCAGCCAAGTTGACGGGAAACTCGAAGCTTTCTTT
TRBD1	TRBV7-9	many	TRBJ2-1	CASRSETGTYYNEQFF	TGTGCCAGCAGGTCAGAGACAGGGACATACTACAATGAGCAGTTCTTC
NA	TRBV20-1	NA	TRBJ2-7	CSARAGTFSYEQYF	TGCAGTGCTAGAGCCGGGACTTTCTCCTACGAGCAGTACTTC
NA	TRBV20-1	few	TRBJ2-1	CSARAPAGEQFF	TGCAGTGCTAGAGCACCAGCTGGTGAGCAGTTCTTC
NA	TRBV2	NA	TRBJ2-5	CASSVGGRETQYF	TGTGCCAGCAGTGTGGGGGGAAGGGAGACCCAGTACTTC
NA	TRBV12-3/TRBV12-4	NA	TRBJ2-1	CASSYNSEQFF	TGTGCCAGCAGTTACAACTCTGAGCAGTTCTTC
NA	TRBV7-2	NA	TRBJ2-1	CASSLPYFGEQFF	TGTGCCAGCAGCTTGCCCTATTTCGGTGAGCAGTTCTTC
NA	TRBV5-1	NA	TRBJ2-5	CASSLNGNAETQYF	TGCGCCAGCAGCTTGAACGGGAATGCCGAGACCCAGTACTTC
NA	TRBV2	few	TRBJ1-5	CASSTRPEQPQHF	TGTGCCAGCAGCACCCGTCCGGAACAGCCCCAGCATTTT
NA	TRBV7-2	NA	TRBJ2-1	CASSFHHNEQFF	TGTGCCAGCAGCTTTCACCACAATGAGCAGTTCTTC
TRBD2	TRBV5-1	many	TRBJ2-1	CASSYSGRSQGINEQFF	TGCGCCAGCTCGTATAGCGGGAGGTCCCAGGGTATAAATGAGCAGTTCTTC
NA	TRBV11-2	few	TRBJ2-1	CASSLGGFTGNEQFF	TGTGCCAGCAGCTTGGGCGGTTTCACAGGTAATGAGCAGTTCTTC
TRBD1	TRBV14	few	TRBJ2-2	CASSQRTGVGTGELFF	TGTGCCAGCAGCCAACGAACAGGGGTTGGCACCGGGGAGCTGTTTTTT
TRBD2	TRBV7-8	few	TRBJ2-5	CASSLGVLAGSQETQYF	TGTGCCAGCAGCTTAGGGGTGCTAGCGGGGAGCCAAGAGACCCAGTACTTC
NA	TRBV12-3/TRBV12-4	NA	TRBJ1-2	CASSLVPSLHGYTF	TGTGCCAGCAGTTTAGTGCCGAGTCTCCATGGCTACACCTTC
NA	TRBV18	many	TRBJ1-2	CASSDLPRYGYTF	TGTGCCAGCTCAGATTTGCCACGGTATGGCTACACCTTC
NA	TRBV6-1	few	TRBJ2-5	CASSVGNAQETQYF	TGTGCCAGCAGTGTCGGGAACGCCCAAGAGACCCAGTACTTC
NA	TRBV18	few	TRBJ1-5	CASSQDANQPQHF	TGTGCCAGCTCACAGGATGCGAATCAGCCCCAGCATTTT
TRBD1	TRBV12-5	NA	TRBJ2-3	CASGLGTGQGTDTQYF	TGTGCTAGTGGTCTTGGTACTGGACAGGGCACAGATACGCAGTATTTT